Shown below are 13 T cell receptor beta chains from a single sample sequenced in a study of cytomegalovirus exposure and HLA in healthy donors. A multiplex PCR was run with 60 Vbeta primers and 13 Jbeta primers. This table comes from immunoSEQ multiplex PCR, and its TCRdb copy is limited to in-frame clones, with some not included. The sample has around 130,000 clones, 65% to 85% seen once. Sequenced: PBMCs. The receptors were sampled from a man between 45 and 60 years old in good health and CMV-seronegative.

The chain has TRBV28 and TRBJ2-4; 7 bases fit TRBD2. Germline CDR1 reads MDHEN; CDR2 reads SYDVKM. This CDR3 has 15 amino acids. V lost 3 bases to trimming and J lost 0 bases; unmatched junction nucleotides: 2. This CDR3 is CASSLGGGAKNIQYF. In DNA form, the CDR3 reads TGTGCCAGCAGTTTGGGGGGGGGAGCCAAAAACATTCAGTACTTC.

The CDR3: CASGKGLAGVGEQYF. The CDR3 DNA reads as TGTGCCAGCGGTAAAGGACTAGCGGGAGTCGGCGAGCAGTACTTC. The rearrangement joins TRBV7-8 to TRBJ2-7; TRBD2 matches 13 bases. In germline, CDR1 is SGHVS, CDR2 FQNEAQ. V lost 8 bases and J lost 6; bases outside the gene matches: 10. This CDR3 contains 15 residues.

The DNA for the CDR3 is TGTGCCAGCAGCTTCGGACTAGCGGGAGGCGCGGGTGAGCAGTTCTTC. It translates to CASSFGLAGGAGEQFF. The chain combines TRBV13 with TRBJ2-1, with 14 bases fitting TRBD2. CDR1 PRHDT and CDR2 FYEKMQ come from the germline V gene (reference sequence). The V segment lost 3 bases and the J segment 9 bases; nucleotides outside the gene matches: 7. The length of the CDR3 is 16 residues.

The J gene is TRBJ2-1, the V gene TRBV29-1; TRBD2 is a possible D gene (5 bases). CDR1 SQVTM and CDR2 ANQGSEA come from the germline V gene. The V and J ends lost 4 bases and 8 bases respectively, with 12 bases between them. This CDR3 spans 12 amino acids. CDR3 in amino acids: CSVVPGWDEQFF. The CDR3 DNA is TGCAGCGTTGTCCCGGGATGGGATGAGCAGTTCTTC.

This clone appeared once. The CDR3 loop is CASSPTGGSKSHNEQFF. The CDR3 DNA is TGCGCCAGCAGCCCCACCGGGGGGTCAAAATCTCACAATGAGCAGTTCTTC. The chain is built from TRBV4-1 and TRBJ2-1; 7 positions agree with TRBD2. Germline-derived CDR1 and CDR2 are MGHRA and YSYEKL. This CDR3 contains 17 residues. J lost 5 bases, V lost 4 bases, and 14 bases had no gene match.

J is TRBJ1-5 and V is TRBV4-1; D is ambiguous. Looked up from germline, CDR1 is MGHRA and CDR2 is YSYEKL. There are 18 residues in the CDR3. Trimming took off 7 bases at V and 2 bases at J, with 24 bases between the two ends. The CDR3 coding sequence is TGCGCCAGCACCCCTGAGATCCCCCAATCTACCGGCAATCAGCCCCAGCATTTT. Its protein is CASTPEIPQSTGNQPQHF.

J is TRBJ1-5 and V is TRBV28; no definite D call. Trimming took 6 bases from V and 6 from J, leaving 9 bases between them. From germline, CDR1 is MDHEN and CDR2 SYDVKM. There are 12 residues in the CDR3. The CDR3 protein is CASRYRTQPQHF. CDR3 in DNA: TGTGCCAGCAGGTACAGAACTCAGCCCCAGCATTTT.

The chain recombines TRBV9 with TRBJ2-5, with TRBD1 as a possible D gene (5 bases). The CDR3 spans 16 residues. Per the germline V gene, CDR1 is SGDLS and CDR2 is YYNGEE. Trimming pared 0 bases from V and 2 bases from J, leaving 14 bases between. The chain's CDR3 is CASSVGSGQLQETQYF. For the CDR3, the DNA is TGTGCCAGCAGCGTAGGATCTGGACAACTACAAGAGACCCAGTACTTC.

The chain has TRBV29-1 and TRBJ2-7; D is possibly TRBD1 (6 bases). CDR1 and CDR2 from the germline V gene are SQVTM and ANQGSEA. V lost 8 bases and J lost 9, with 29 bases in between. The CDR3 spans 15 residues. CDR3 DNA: TGCAGCTCCGCAACTTCAGCGACAGGTAGTGAGGTGCAGTACTTC. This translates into CSSATSATGSEVQYF.

The CDR3 DNA follows: TGTGCCAGCAGCTTGGGGCAGAACCCCACTCAAGAGACCCAGTACTTC. Amino acids: CASSLGQNPTQETQYF. The chain has TRBV25-1 and TRBJ2-5, with a possible D match to TRBD1 (5 bases). CDR3 length: 16 amino acids. V was cut by 6 bases and J by 2 bases, with 19 bases left in between. Germline values: CDR1 MGHDK, CDR2 SYGVNS.

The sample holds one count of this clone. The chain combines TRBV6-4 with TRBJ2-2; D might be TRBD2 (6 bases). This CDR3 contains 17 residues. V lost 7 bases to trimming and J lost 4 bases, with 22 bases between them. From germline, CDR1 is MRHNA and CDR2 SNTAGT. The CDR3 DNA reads TGTGCCAGCAAGTCGTTAGCTGCGGGGTTAGTCACCGGGGAGCTGTTTTTT. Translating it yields CASKSLAAGLVTGELFF.

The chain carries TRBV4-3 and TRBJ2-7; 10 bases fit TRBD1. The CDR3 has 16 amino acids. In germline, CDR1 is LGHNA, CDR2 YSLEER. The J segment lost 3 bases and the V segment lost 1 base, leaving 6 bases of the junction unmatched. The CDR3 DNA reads TGCGCCAGCAGCCAAGTGAGAGGGACAGGGGTCTACGAGCAGTACTTC. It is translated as CASSQVRGTGVYEQYF.

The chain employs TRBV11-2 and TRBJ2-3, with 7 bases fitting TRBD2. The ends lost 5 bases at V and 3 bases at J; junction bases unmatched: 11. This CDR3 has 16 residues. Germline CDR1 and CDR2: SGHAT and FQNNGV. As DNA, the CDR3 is TGTGCCAGCAGCAAGCTGGCGGGAGCTGTGACAGATACGCAGTATTTT. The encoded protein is CASSKLAGAVTDTQYF.